These 27 T cell receptor beta chains were sequenced from one sample in a study of blood T cell repertoires in COVID-19. Using immunoSEQ multiplex PCR, the repertoire was profiled, and TCRdb retains in-frame clones only, with some absent. The data hold approximately 80,000 clones, with roughly 88% observed a single time. Input material: peripheral blood. These receptor sequences come from a human donor in a cohort sampled during active COVID-19.

The gene calls are TRBV3-1 (or the pseudogene TRBV3-2) and TRBJ2-2; no reliable D call. The CDR3 extends over 16 amino acids. Trimming pared 0 bases from V and 4 bases from J, leaving 12 bases between. CDR1 is LGHDT, CDR2 YNNKEL, per germline (reference sequence). DNA of the CDR3: TGTGCCAGCAGCCAAGACCGATCCCCGAGCACCGGGGAGCTGTTTTTT. Its translation: CASSQDRSPSTGELFF.

CDR3 protein: CASSSDGVNTGELFF. The DNA of the CDR3 is TGTGCCAGCAGTTCAGACGGGGTGAACACCGGGGAGCTGTTTTTT. V and J are TRBV2 and TRBJ2-2; possibly TRBD2 for D (5 bases). The length of the CDR3 is 15 residues. Trimming stripped 5 bases from V and 1 base from J, with 11 bases between. The germline gives CDR1 SNHLY, CDR2 FYNNEI.

The gene calls are TRBV27 and TRBJ1-5; 8 nucleotides align to TRBD1. CDR3 length: 15 amino acids. Germline trimming cut 6 bases from V and 4 bases from J; bases unmatched to any gene: 8. Germline V CDR1 and CDR2: MNHEY, SMNVEV (reference sequence). This chain's CDR3 is CASSRGQGSNQPQHF. The CDR3 DNA sequence: TGTGCCAGCAGCCGAGGACAGGGAAGTAATCAGCCCCAGCATTTT.

The CDR3 nucleotides read TGTGCCAGCAGTCCGCAACCCGGGGTGGGTTCACCCCTCCACTTT. Translated: CASSPQPGVGSPLHF. This chain links TRBV27 with TRBJ1-6; the D is unclear. V lost 5 bases to trimming and J lost 9 bases, with 17 bases between them. Germline V gene data show CDR1 as MNHEY and CDR2 as SMNVEV (reference sequence). The CDR3 covers 15 residues.

This clone was seen only a few times. The gene calls are TRBV5-1 and TRBJ2-2, with 8 bases aligning to TRBD1. Germline-derived CDR1 and CDR2 are SGHRS and YFSETQ. With 5 bases clipped from V and 0 bases from J, the junction kept 9 bases outside the gene matches. The CDR3 totals 17 residues. CDR3 region: CASRSDRGAANTGELFF. CDR3 DNA: TGCGCCAGCAGATCAGACAGGGGCGCAGCGAACACCGGGGAGCTGTTTTTT.

The V and J genes are TRBV12-5 and TRBJ2-7; a weak D match, TRBD1 (6 bases). Germline V gene sequence: CDR1 LGHNT, CDR2 FRNRAP. The CDR3 is 13 amino acids. Trimming shortened V by 6 bases and J by 3 bases, and 12 bases separated the two germline ends. The CDR3 protein is CASGTGHYYEQYF. The CDR3 bases are TGTGCTAGTGGAACGGGACATTACTACGAGCAGTACTTC.

This chain links TRBV11-3 with TRBJ2-1, with 10 bases fitting TRBD2. The CDR3 extends over 16 amino acids. Germline V gene lookup returns CDR1 SGHNT and CDR2 YENEEA. The ends lost 1 base at V and 5 bases at J; junction bases unmatched: 5. The DNA for the CDR3 is TGTGCCAGCAGCTTAGGGAAGCGGGGGGGCAACAATGAGCAGTTCTTC. It specifies CASSLGKRGGNNEQFF.

The rearrangement joins TRBV14 to TRBJ2-7; 7 positions match TRBD1. Trimming took 1 base from V and 2 from J; bases not matched to a gene: 5. The CDR3 has 15 residues. Germline CDR1 is SGHDN and CDR2 is FVKESK. The CDR3 DNA sequence: TGTGCCAGCAGCCAAGTCTTGGGACAGACCTACGAGCAGTACTTC. This translates into CASSQVLGQTYEQYF.

The rearrangement joins TRBV7-3 to TRBJ2-3, with 8 bases lining up with TRBD2. Germline-derived CDR1 and CDR2 are SGHTA and FQGTGA. There are 15 residues in the CDR3. The V and J ends lost 5 bases and 5 bases, in that order; junction bases with no gene match: 9. CDR3 loop: CASSPYGGAGDTQYF. The CDR3, as DNA: TGTGCCAGCAGCCCATACGGGGGGGCGGGAGATACGCAGTATTTT.

The chain links TRBV6-6 to TRBJ2-5; no reliable D call. Between the trimmed V and J ends, which lost 6 bases and 1 base, there was a span of 9 bases. The CDR3 consists of 13 residues. Germline-derived CDR1 and CDR2 are MNHNY and SVGAGI (reference sequence). The CDR3 loop is CASSGLGQETQYF. CDR3 in DNA: TGTGCCAGCAGCGGTCTAGGCCAAGAGACCCAGTACTTC.

The CDR3 coding sequence is TGTGCCAGCGGGAGGGGCGGATTCTATGGCTACACCTTC. Translated: CASGRGGFYGYTF. V gene TRBV6-5 combines with J gene TRBJ1-2; perhaps TRBD1 as D (5 bases). Trimming shortened V by 8 bases and J by 4 bases, and 14 bases separated the two germline ends. The CDR3 sequence is 13 residues long. Germline V gives CDR1 MNHEY, CDR2 SVGAGI.

V is TRBV7-9 and J is TRBJ2-6; no definite D call. Germline V lookup: CDR1 SEHNR, CDR2 FQNEAQ (reference sequence). There are 13 residues in the CDR3. V was trimmed by 4 bases and J by 8 bases, leaving 9 bases between them. The CDR3 DNA follows: TGTGCCAGCAGCTCTCCTTTTCCCAACGTCCTGACTTTC. Its translation: CASSSPFPNVLTF. Together with reference TRBV7-9 and TRBJ2-6, the CDR3 gives the full variable domain: DTGVSQNPRHKITKRGQNVTFRCDPISEHNRLYWYRQTLGQGPEFLTYFQNEAQLEKSRLLSDRFSAERPKGSFSTLEIQRTEQGDSAMYLCASSSPFPNVLTFGAGSRLTVL.

Concerning this clone: Compared with germline, one end of the junction differs, possibly owing to a read error. This chain links TRBV7-7 with TRBJ2-7; 10 bases agree with TRBD2. This CDR3 contains 15 residues. Germline CDR1 SSHAT, CDR2 FNYEAQ (reference sequence). The CDR3 sequence is CASSLASGSPYEQYF. The CDR3 DNA follows: TGTGCTAGCAGCTTAGCTAGCGGGAGCCCCTACGAGCAGTACTTC.

This chain joins TRBV4-1 and TRBJ2-1; 9 bases match TRBD1. The ends lost 4 bases at V and 9 bases at J; junction bases unmatched: 16. Germline CDR1 MGHRA, CDR2 YSYEKL. This CDR3 comprises 17 residues. The CDR3 DNA sequence: TGCGCCAGCAGCCTCCCCCGGGACAGGGCTGAAGCGGGTGAGCAGTTCTTC. Protein: CASSLPRDRAEAGEQFF.

The V and J genes are TRBV12-3 or TRBV12-4 and TRBJ1-1; D remains ambiguous. V was trimmed by 3 bases and J by 1 base, leaving 6 bases between them. CDR3 length: 13 amino acids. Here the CDR3 reads CASSFRENTEAFF. CDR3 DNA: TGTGCCAGCAGTTTTCGGGAGAACACTGAAGCTTTCTTT.

J is TRBJ2-3 and V is TRBV3-1 (or the pseudogene TRBV3-2); D call uncertain. Germline assignment: CDR1 LGHDT and CDR2 YNNKEL (reference sequence). The CDR3 covers 14 residues. The V end was cut by 0 bases, the J end by 6 bases, with 10 bases between. As DNA, the CDR3 is TGTGCCAGCAGCCAAGATCTTTCCGTTGATACGCAGTATTTT. Amino acid sequence: CASSQDLSVDTQYF.

The rearrangement links TRBV7-3 to TRBJ2-3; possibly TRBD2 for D (7 bases). CDR3 length equals 19 residues. V was cut by 1 base and J by 5 bases, with 25 bases left in between. Germline CDR1 is SGHTA and CDR2 is FQGTGA. CDR3 sequence reads: CASSLMPPPEGGTKDTQYF. DNA of the CDR3: TGTGCCAGCAGCTTAATGCCCCCCCCCGAGGGGGGGACAAAAGATACGCAGTATTTT.

The chain has TRBV7-2 and TRBJ2-5; TRBD1 aligns across 7 bases. The CDR3 spans 14 residues. J gave up 4 bases and V 4 bases, and 6 bases lay outside the gene matches. Germline V lookup: CDR1 SGHTA, CDR2 FQGNSA. CDR3 region: CASSSGQPGETQYF. In DNA, the CDR3 is TGTGCCAGCAGCTCGGGACAGCCGGGAGAGACCCAGTACTTC.

J is TRBJ1-1 and V is TRBV6-6, with TRBD1 matching over 9 bases. Per the germline V gene, CDR1 is MNHNY and CDR2 is SVGAGI (reference sequence). The V gene end was trimmed by 0 bases and the J gene end by 10 bases; junction bases not matched to a gene: 6. The CDR3 covers 14 residues. CDR3 sequence (DNA): TGTGCCAGCAGTTACTCTGGGACAGGGTCTACAGCTTTCTTT. Residues: CASSYSGTGSTAFF.

The chain carries TRBV19 and TRBJ1-2; D is perhaps TRBD1 (5 bases). V was clipped by 3 bases and J by 1 base, with 6 bases between them. The CDR3 length is 13 residues. In germline, CDR1 is LNHDA, CDR2 SQIVND (reference sequence). The DNA of the CDR3 is TGTGCCAGTAGTATTGACAGTAACTATGGCTACACCTTC. Residues: CASSIDSNYGYTF. Full variable domain (missing parts from reference TRBV19 and TRBJ1-2): DGGITQSPKYLFRKEGQNVTLSCEQNLNHDAMYWYRQDPGQGLRLIYYSQIVNDFQKGDIAEGYSVSREKKESFPLTVTSAQKNPTAFYLCASSIDSNYGYTFGSGTRLTVV.

In its sample, this clone was seen once. CDR3 DNA sequence: TGCGCCAGCGGGGATGGACAGGGGCAGGGCTACACCTTC. It specifies CASGDGQGQGYTF. The chain combines TRBV5-1 with TRBJ1-2; 9 bases fit TRBD1. CDR1 is SGHRS, CDR2 YFSETQ, per germline. The trim removed 7 bases at V and 8 bases at J, leaving 9 bases unmatched. The CDR3 is made up of 13 amino acids.

The chain uses TRBV4-3 and TRBJ2-2; the D gene is possibly TRBD2 (6 bases). Germline V CDR1 and CDR2: LGHNA, YSLEER. The CDR3 length is 14 residues. V lost 4 bases and J 0 bases, leaving 6 bases between the germline ends. The CDR3 DNA reads TGCGCCAGCAGCCGCGGGACGAACACCGGGGAGCTGTTTTTT. Translation gives CASSRGTNTGELFF.

The chain carries TRBV5-1 and TRBJ2-7; D possibly corresponds to TRBD1 (6 bases). The V end lost 0 bases, the J end lost 6 bases, and 10 bases lay between the germline ends. CDR1 SGHRS and CDR2 YFSETQ come from the germline V gene. The CDR3 length is 13 residues. The CDR3 region is CASSLGQDSEQYF. The CDR3 DNA reads as TGCGCCAGCAGCTTGGGACAGGATAGCGAGCAGTACTTC.

The chain combines TRBV2 with TRBJ1-6, with 9 bases lining up with TRBD1. The CDR3 covers 16 residues. The germline V gene has CDR1 SNHLY and CDR2 FYNNEI. J was trimmed by 8 bases and V by 4 bases; bases with no gene match: 9. The DNA of the CDR3 is TGTGCCAGCAGTGTAATGAGGGACAGGGAATATTCACCCCTCCACTTT. It encodes CASSVMRDREYSPLHF.

The CDR3 DNA follows: TGTGCCAGCAGTTTACGGCAGGCCAGGGATGAGCAGTTCTTC. Translating gives CASSLRQARDEQFF. The genes are TRBV27 and TRBJ2-1; perhaps TRBD1 as D (5 bases). This CDR3 region has 14 residues. Germline CDR1 MNHEY, CDR2 SMNVEV (reference sequence). With 2 bases removed from V and 8 bases from J, the gap between germline ends came to 13 bases.

The chain has TRBV29-1 and TRBJ2-1, with 7 bases fitting TRBD1. The V and J ends lost 3 bases and 1 base, in that order; junction bases with no gene match: 3. CDR1 and CDR2 from the germline V gene are SQVTM and ANQGSEA. This CDR3 contains 14 residues. CDR3 in amino acids: CSVEAGGSYNEQFF. Here the CDR3 DNA reads TGCAGCGTTGAGGCAGGGGGTTCCTACAATGAGCAGTTCTTC.

V and J are TRBV5-4 and TRBJ2-5, with D uncertain. Trimming removed 0 bases from V and 2 bases from J, with 11 bases in between. From germline, CDR1 is SGHNT and CDR2 YYREEE (reference sequence). There are 15 residues in the CDR3. The CDR3 nucleotides read TGTGCCAGCAGCTTGGGACCGGTACAGCAAGAGACCCAGTACTTC. Protein product: CASSLGPVQQETQYF.